Presented here are 20 T cell receptor beta chains from one specimen sequenced in a study of blood T cell repertoires in COVID-19. TCRdb's copy holds only in-frame clones and misses some; the assay was immunoSEQ multiplex PCR. The table records around 200,000 clones, over 70% of them present only once. The sequencing sample was made of peripheral blood. Every receptor here comes from a man aged 45-65 years with active or convalescent COVID-19.

The chain uses TRBV5-1 and TRBJ1-2; 10 bases are shared with TRBD1. V lost 4 bases and J lost 6; bases outside the gene matches: 9. Germline assignment: CDR1 SGHRS and CDR2 YFSETQ. The length of the CDR3 is 15 residues. The CDR3 loop is CASSRRDRGPDGYTF. The CDR3 nucleotides are TGCGCCAGCAGCCGACGGGACAGGGGACCCGATGGCTACACCTTC.

The chain is built from TRBV12-3 or TRBV12-4 and TRBJ2-1, with unresolved D. The CDR3 has 11 amino acids. V was pared by 8 bases and J by 9 bases, with 11 bases between. The CDR3 sequence is CASPYSGEQFF. CDR3 nucleotide sequence: TGTGCCAGCCCCTATAGTGGTGAGCAGTTCTTC.

The rearrangement links TRBV19 to TRBJ2-1; 12 positions match TRBD2. This CDR3 has 16 residues. The J segment lost 10 bases and the V segment lost 5 bases, leaving 12 bases of the junction unmatched. Germline V gene sequence: CDR1 LNHDA, CDR2 SQIVND (reference sequence). This CDR3 reads CASSQGLAGPLWEQFF. Here the CDR3 DNA reads TGTGCCAGTAGTCAAGGACTAGCGGGGCCCTTATGGGAGCAGTTCTTC.

The V and J genes are TRBV7-2 and TRBJ1-3, with D possibly being TRBD1 (6 bases). This CDR3 has 17 residues. Germline V gene lookup returns CDR1 SGHTA and CDR2 FQGNSA. Between the trimmed V and J ends, which lost 1 base and 4 bases, there was a span of 17 bases. The CDR3 protein is CASSLVGHRGAGNTIYF. The CDR3 nucleotides are TGTGCCAGCAGCTTAGTGGGACACCGGGGGGCCGGAAACACCATATATTTT.

This clone has a single count. The chain combines TRBV6-5 with TRBJ1-2; tentative D call: TRBD1 (6 bases). This CDR3 region has 14 residues. The V and J ends lost 4 bases and 4 bases respectively, with 13 bases between them. Germline-derived CDR1 and CDR2 are MNHEY and SVGAGI. CDR3: CASSSGVLPYGYTF. Here the CDR3 DNA reads TGTGCCAGCAGTTCAGGGGTCCTTCCCTATGGCTACACCTTC.

This clone appeared a few times. CDR3 nucleotide sequence: TGTGCCAGCACCACAGGGGACAGCTATTCACCCCTCCACTTT. It is translated as CASTTGDSYSPLHF. The chain uses TRBV6-5 and TRBJ1-6; 7 bases are a match to TRBD1. Losses at the gene ends were 7 bases for V and 8 bases for J; bases not matched to a gene: 8. The CDR3 runs to 14 residues. Per germline, CDR1 MNHEY and CDR2 SVGAGI.

This clone was seen a handful of times. The chain carries TRBV9 and TRBJ1-4; perhaps TRBD1 as D (6 bases). Looked up from germline, CDR1 is SGDLS and CDR2 is YYNGEE. The CDR3 has 16 amino acids. V gave up 4 bases and J gave up 2 bases, with 15 bases separating them. CDR3 DNA sequence: TGTGCCAGCAGCCCAGGGGTCACAAGTACTAATGAAAAACTGTTTTTT. Protein sequence: CASSPGVTSTNEKLFF. The full variable domain, its missing parts supplied by reference TRBV9 and TRBJ1-4, is DSGVTQTPKHLITATGQRVTLRCSPRSGDLSVYWYQQSLDQGLQFLIQYYNGEERAKGNILERFSAQQFPDLHSELNLSSLELGDSALYFCASSPGVTSTNEKLFFGSGTQLSVL.

The chain joins TRBV6-5 to TRBJ1-6; TRBD1 might be the D (5 bases). This CDR3 has 12 amino acids. V was trimmed by 8 bases and J by 7 bases, leaving 9 bases between them. CDR1 MNHEY and CDR2 SVGAGI come from the germline V gene. The CDR3 DNA sequence: TGTGCCAGCGGAAGGGGAAATTCACCCCTCCACTTT. Protein: CASGRGNSPLHF.

This rearrangement joins TRBV9 to TRBJ2-5; the match to TRBD1 covers 7 bases. The germline V gene has CDR1 SGDLS and CDR2 YYNGEE. J gave up 1 base and V 3 bases, and 9 bases lay outside the gene matches. The CDR3 has 16 amino acids. The CDR3 bases are TGTGCCAGCAGCGCACCATTGACAGGGCCCCAAGAGACCCAGTACTTC. The encoded protein is CASSAPLTGPQETQYF.

The chain carries TRBV30 and TRBJ1-4, with 9 bases that match TRBD1. The V and J ends lost 3 bases and 8 bases, in that order; junction bases with no gene match: 7. The CDR3 runs 14 residues. Germline V gene lookup returns CDR1 GTSNPN and CDR2 SVGIG (reference sequence). The CDR3 spells CAWSPDRGGEKLFF. CDR3 DNA: TGTGCCTGGAGCCCGGACAGGGGTGGGGAAAAACTGTTTTTT.

On this clone itself: Within the sample, other DNA sequences also encode this same CDR3. The chain recombines TRBV18 with TRBJ1-1; 8 bases match TRBD1. The CDR3 consists of 13 residues. V shed 2 bases and J 4 bases; nucleotides not matched to a gene: 0. Germline CDR1 KGHSH, CDR2 LQKENI. The CDR3 is CASSPTGGTEAFF. The DNA for the CDR3 is TGTGCCAGCTCACCAACAGGGGGCACTGAAGCTTTCTTT.

The chain couples TRBV14 to TRBJ2-1; 8 bases align to TRBD2. V was clipped by 4 bases and J by 9 bases; unmatched bases: 8. The CDR3 runs to 14 residues. The germline V gene has CDR1 SGHDN and CDR2 FVKESK. For the CDR3, the DNA is TGTGCCAGCAGCCTACGGCACAGCGGGGGTGAGCAGTTCTTC. This codes for CASSLRHSGGEQFF.

The V call is TRBV7-2, the J call TRBJ2-3; unclear D gene. The V end was cut by 1 base, the J end by 2 bases, with 7 bases between. The germline CDR1 and CDR2 sequences are SGHTA and FQGNSA. The length of the CDR3 is 14 residues. Here the CDR3 DNA reads TGTGCCAGCAGCTTAGTGCGAACCACAGATACGCAGTATTTT. It encodes CASSLVRTTDTQYF.

The V and J genes are TRBV29-1 and TRBJ1-2; TRBD1 might be the D (6 bases). This CDR3 has 15 amino acids. Per germline, CDR1 SQVTM and CDR2 ANQGSEA. V lost 2 bases, J lost 2 bases, and 15 bases lay in between. In DNA, the CDR3 is TGCAGCGTTGAACACCTTAGGACAGTGAACTATGGCTACACCTTC. Translated, it gives CSVEHLRTVNYGYTF.

The rearrangement joins TRBV3-1 (or the pseudogene TRBV3-2) to TRBJ2-1; 14 bases fit TRBD2. The CDR3 sequence is 15 residues long. Losses at the gene ends were 4 bases for V and 7 bases for J; bases not matched to a gene: 3. The V gene's germline CDR1 is LGHDT and CDR2 YNNKEL (reference sequence). CDR3 region: CASSRLAGGVNEQFF. In DNA form, the CDR3 reads TGTGCCAGCAGCCGACTAGCGGGAGGGGTTAATGAGCAGTTCTTC.

This rearrangement joins TRBV19 to TRBJ1-3; the D is unclear. The germline V gene encodes CDR1 LNHDA and CDR2 SQIVND (reference sequence). CDR3 length: 13 residues. Trimming removed 4 bases at V and 3 bases at J, with 7 bases between. The CDR3 here is CASSTEVGNTIYF. The CDR3 bases are TGTGCCAGTAGTACCGAGGTTGGAAACACCATATATTTT.

This clone was observed a few times. Other nucleotide sequences in the sample specify the same CDR3. This rearrangement joins TRBV19 to TRBJ2-1; 9 bases agree with TRBD2. The germline V gene encodes CDR1 LNHDA and CDR2 SQIVND (reference sequence). V dropped 5 bases and J dropped 3; count of bases not matched to a gene: 2. The CDR3 is 14 residues long. For the CDR3, the DNA is TGTGCCAGTAGTCGACTAGCGGACTACAATGAGCAGTTCTTC. Its protein is CASSRLADYNEQFF. The variable domain in full, completed from reference TRBV19 and TRBJ2-1, reads DGGITQSPKYLFRKEGQNVTLSCEQNLNHDAMYWYRQDPGQGLRLIYYSQIVNDFQKGDIAEGYSVSREKKESFPLTVTSAQKNPTAFYLCASSRLADYNEQFFGPGTRLTVL.

The CDR3 region is CASKEAGQGLLTEAFF. The CDR3 DNA follows: TGTGCCAGCAAAGAGGCAGGACAGGGACTTCTCACTGAAGCTTTCTTT. V gene TRBV11-2 combines with J gene TRBJ1-1, with TRBD1 identical over 8 bases. The J segment lost 4 bases and the V segment lost 7 bases, leaving 14 bases of the junction unmatched. The CDR3 consists of 16 residues. In germline, CDR1 is SGHAT, CDR2 FQNNGV.

V and J are TRBV9 and TRBJ1-6, with TRBD1 as a possible D gene (6 bases). Trimming removed 1 base from V and 2 bases from J, with 10 bases in between. Looked up from germline, CDR1 is SGDLS and CDR2 is YYNGEE. There are 16 residues in the CDR3. The CDR3: CASSVSGGPYNSPLHF. In nucleotides, the CDR3 is TGTGCCAGCAGCGTATCGGGGGGCCCCTATAATTCACCCCTCCACTTT.

The V and J genes are TRBV28 and TRBJ1-6; possibly TRBD1 for D (6 bases). With 7 bases removed from V and 7 bases from J, the gap between germline ends came to 17 bases. Germline CDR1 reads MDHEN; CDR2 reads SYDVKM. The CDR3 length is 15 residues. CDR3 nucleotide sequence: TGTGCCAGCAACCCTTCGCGCCAGGGGAATTCACCCCTCCACTTT. It is translated as CASNPSRQGNSPLHF.